This T cell receptor beta chain was recorded in a study of T cells in Graves' hyperthyroidism and ophthalmopathy. CDR1 MNHNS and CDR2 SASEGT come from the germline V gene. The CDR3 covers 16 residues. Notes on the study in general: Prediction of ophthalmopathy progression came a median roughly 7.1 months pre-onset. Ophthalmopathy and stable hyperthyroidism were separated by a 13 V-J model. Blood also held most thyroid clonotypes expanded beyond 0.001.

There were TCR beta CDR3 regions amplified from RNA transcripts. The primer set for the first-round RT-PCR of the TCR CDR3 was HTBI. MiXCR, applied by TCRdb to the multiplex PCR reads, yields one record per CDR3 protein. The sample carries 530,000 or so distinct CDR3 sequences, 46% recorded once. Graves' hyperthyroidism was deemed stable given no ophthalmopathy progression within 18 months. The table lists this clonotype with a count of one. Its antigen is unknown. A much larger clone lies a single base off, so this may be a read error. The source is a young woman with Graves' hyperthyroidism. The J gene is TRBJ2-2, the V gene TRBV6-1; 11 positions match TRBD2. The specimen sequenced was peripheral blood or thyroid tissue (not recorded which). The CDR3 spells CASTSGRIRDTGELLF. CDR3 coding DNA: TGTGCCAGCACTAGCGGGAGGATACGTGACACCGGGGAGCTGCTTTTT.